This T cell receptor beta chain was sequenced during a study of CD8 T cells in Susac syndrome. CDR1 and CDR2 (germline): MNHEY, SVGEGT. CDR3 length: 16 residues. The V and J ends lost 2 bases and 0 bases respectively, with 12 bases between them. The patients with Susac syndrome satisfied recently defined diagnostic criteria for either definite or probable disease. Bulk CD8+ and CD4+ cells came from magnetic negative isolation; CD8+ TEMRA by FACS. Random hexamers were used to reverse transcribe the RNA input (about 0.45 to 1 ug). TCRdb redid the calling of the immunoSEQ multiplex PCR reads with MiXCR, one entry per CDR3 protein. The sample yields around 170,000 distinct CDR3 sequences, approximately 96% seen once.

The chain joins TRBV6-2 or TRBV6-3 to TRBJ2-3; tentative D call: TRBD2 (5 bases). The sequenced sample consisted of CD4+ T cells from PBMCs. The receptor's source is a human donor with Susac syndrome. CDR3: CASSYLGGRSTDTQYF. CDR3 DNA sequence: TGTGCCAGCAGTTACCTCGGCGGGCGAAGCACAGATACGCAGTATTTT.